This T cell receptor beta chain is from a study of blood T cell repertoires in COVID-19. TCRdb's copy holds only in-frame clones and misses some; the assay was immunoSEQ multiplex PCR. Altogether approximately 100,000 clones are present, more than 90% being singletons, with the ten largest covering roughly 5%. CDR3 size: 11 residues. V gave up 3 bases and J gave up 6 bases, with 5 bases separating them. Germline V gene lookup returns CDR1 SGHVS and CDR2 FQNEAQ. Sequencing was performed on peripheral blood. This receptor was taken from a man between 65 and 85 years old with acute or convalescent COVID-19. This rearrangement joins TRBV7-8 to TRBJ2-5, with D unclear. In DNA form, the CDR3 reads TGTGCCAGCAGCTTCGAGAAGACCCAGTACTTC. This codes for CASSFEKTQYF.